The TCR beta chain described here comes from a study of CD8 T cells in Susac syndrome. Study outcomes and limitations: As the study acknowledged, the number of individuals in its TCR sequencing and HLA analysis was relatively small.

The germline V gene encodes CDR1 MNHEY and CDR2 SMNVEV (reference sequence). This CDR3 region has 19 residues. J lost 0 bases, V lost 5 bases, and 16 bases had no gene match. The authors reverse transcribed roughly 0.5 to 1 ug RNA with random hexamers. By means of immunoSEQ multiplex PCR, TCR beta CDR3 spanning 54 Vbeta and 13 Jbeta underwent amplification. TCRdb reprocessed the immunoSEQ multiplex PCR reads with MiXCR, giving one entry per CDR3 protein. The repertoire has 150,000 to 250,000 distinct CDR3 sequences, 90% to 95% of them found once; the top ten carry 0.093%. As concerns this clonotype: Its cognate antigen is unknown.

The receptor's source is a human donor with multiple sclerosis. Sequencing was performed on CD4+ T cells from PBMCs. The V call is TRBV27, the J call TRBJ2-4, with 7 bases fitting TRBD1. The CDR3: CASSTRDSDFELAKNIQYF. The CDR3 DNA reads as TGTGCCAGCAGTACTAGGGACAGCGACTTCGAACTAGCCAAAAACATTCAGTACTTC.